One TCR beta chain is described in this entry. The data belong to a study of blood T cell repertoires in COVID-19. In the source study's methods: Reference gene primer amplification gave nucleated cell count estimates. Data came from immunoSEQ multiplex PCR; TCRdb stores just in-frame clones and leaves some out. That table gives V, J and clone size, and the DNA gave D and trimming. The sample includes nearly 65,000 clones, about 86% seen only once; the top ten take approximately 12%. Deletions cut 3 bases from V and 1 base from J, with 6 bases between. Germline CDR1 is SQVTM and CDR2 is ANQGSEA. This CDR3 region has 12 residues.

The sequenced sample consisted of peripheral blood. This sequence joins TRBV29-1 and TRBJ1-1; D remains unclear. The TCR was taken from a human donor in a cohort sampled during active COVID-19. The CDR3: CSVEKRNTEAFF. The CDR3 coding sequence is TGCAGCGTTGAGAAGAGGAACACTGAAGCTTTCTTT.